The rows below give T cell receptor beta chains drawn from one sample of a study of T cell changes during pregnancy in multiple sclerosis. Sequenced by immunoSEQ multiplex PCR; TCRdb stores in-frame clones only, minus some. The data hold some 38,000 clones, with 80% to 95% observed a single time. The sample in question was CD4+ T cells from peripheral blood mononuclear cells, obtained after pregnancy. Every receptor here comes from a female donor in good health, enrolled as a control in a pregnancy study. CDR3s include the opening cysteine and the closing phenylalanine or tryptophan. A D gene is named only where the DNA matches it firmly. Where a row states a size, it is once, few, many or the class of an expanded clone; other rows omit it.

v_call: TRBV5-6
j_call: TRBJ1-1
d_call: TRBD1
clone_size: -
cdr3_nt: TGTGCCAGCAGCCCAACAGGGGGAATCACTGAAGCTTTCTTT
cdr3_aa: CASSPTGGITEAFF

v_call: TRBV2
j_call: TRBJ1-5
d_call: -
clone_size: -
cdr3_nt: TGTGCCAGCACCAAGGACAGTTTGAGCAATCAGCCCCAGCATTTT
cdr3_aa: CASTKDSLSNQPQHF

v_call: TRBV6-1
j_call: TRBJ2-7
d_call: -
clone_size: -
cdr3_nt: TGTGCCAGCAGGACTCACACCATCTCCTACGAGCAGTACTTC
cdr3_aa: CASRTHTISYEQYF

v_call: TRBV28
j_call: TRBJ2-1
d_call: -
clone_size: -
cdr3_nt: TGTGCCAGCAGTTTACAGGGGGGCAATGAGCAGTTCTTC
cdr3_aa: CASSLQGGNEQFF

v_call: TRBV6-1
j_call: TRBJ2-1
d_call: TRBD2
clone_size: -
cdr3_nt: TGTGCCAGCAGGGAACGACCGGGACTAGCGGGAGAGAATGAGCAGTTCTTC
cdr3_aa: CASRERPGLAGENEQFF

v_call: TRBV9
j_call: TRBJ2-2
d_call: -
clone_size: -
cdr3_nt: TGTGCCAGCAGCGTAATAACCACCGGTGGGGAGCTGTTTTTT
cdr3_aa: CASSVITTGGELFF

v_call: TRBV28
j_call: TRBJ1-2
d_call: -
clone_size: once
cdr3_nt: TGTGCCAGCAGTTTGTCACGGGGGGCGGGGTGGGGCTACACCTTC
cdr3_aa: CASSLSRGAGWGYTF

v_call: TRBV11-2
j_call: TRBJ2-2
d_call: -
clone_size: -
cdr3_nt: TGTGCCAGCAGTACAATGGGGGGTTCCACCGGGGAGCTGTTTTTT
cdr3_aa: CASSTMGGSTGELFF

v_call: TRBV11-2
j_call: TRBJ1-1
d_call: -
clone_size: -
cdr3_nt: TGTGCCAGCACCTCAGGGGCTCTCACTGAAGCTTTCTTT
cdr3_aa: CASTSGALTEAFF

v_call: TRBV10-3
j_call: TRBJ1-2
d_call: TRBD1
clone_size: -
cdr3_nt: TGTGCCATCAGCAAACAGGGGTTGGGTGGCTACACCTTC
cdr3_aa: CAISKQGLGGYTF

v_call: TRBV25-1
j_call: TRBJ2-5
d_call: TRBD2
clone_size: few
cdr3_nt: TGTGCCAGCAGTGGAGCGGGGTATCAAGAGACCCAGTACTTC
cdr3_aa: CASSGAGYQETQYF

v_call: TRBV4-3
j_call: TRBJ2-1
d_call: TRBD2
clone_size: -
cdr3_nt: TGCGCCAGCAGCCAGGACCCTAGCGGGGGGCTGGGGAATGAGCAGTTCTTC
cdr3_aa: CASSQDPSGGLGNEQFF

v_call: TRBV4-1
j_call: TRBJ2-7
d_call: -
clone_size: once
cdr3_nt: TGCGCCAGCAGCCAAGTACTCGGGGTCTACGAGCAGTACTTC
cdr3_aa: CASSQVLGVYEQYF

v_call: TRBV18
j_call: TRBJ2-1
d_call: TRBD2
clone_size: -
cdr3_nt: TGTGCCAGCTCACCGGAACGGCGGGGGGGCGGCTATGAGCAGTTCTTC
cdr3_aa: CASSPERRGGGYEQFF

v_call: TRBV6-6
j_call: TRBJ2-3
d_call: -
clone_size: once
cdr3_nt: TGTGCCAGCAGTCCCAGGGTGGGCCCAGATACGCAGTATTTT
cdr3_aa: CASSPRVGPDTQYF

v_call: TRBV9
j_call: TRBJ2-2
d_call: -
clone_size: -
cdr3_nt: TGTGCCAGCAGCGTAGGGGGTGGGAGTTCCACCGGGGAGCTGTTTTTT
cdr3_aa: CASSVGGGSSTGELFF

v_call: TRBV5-4
j_call: TRBJ2-3
d_call: -
clone_size: -
cdr3_nt: TGTGCCAGCAGCTGGGGAATGGGGGAGGTGGGAGATACGCAGTATTTT
cdr3_aa: CASSWGMGEVGDTQYF

v_call: TRBV5-1
j_call: TRBJ2-7
d_call: TRBD2
clone_size: once
cdr3_nt: TGCGCCAGCAGTCGGACTAGCGGGGGGTCCTACGAGCAGTACTTC
cdr3_aa: CASSRTSGGSYEQYF

v_call: TRBV29-1
j_call: TRBJ2-1
d_call: -
clone_size: -
cdr3_nt: TGCAGCGTTGAATGGGGGGATGAGCAGTTCTTC
cdr3_aa: CSVEWGDEQFF

v_call: TRBV6-6
j_call: TRBJ1-5
d_call: -
clone_size: -
cdr3_nt: TGTGCCAGTACAGAATATAGCAATCAGCCCCAGCATTTT
cdr3_aa: CASTEYSNQPQHF

v_call: TRBV27
j_call: TRBJ1-1
d_call: -
clone_size: -
cdr3_nt: TGTGCCAGCAGTTGGGGCCCACCGAACACTGAAGCTTTCTTT
cdr3_aa: CASSWGPPNTEAFF

v_call: TRBV18
j_call: TRBJ1-2
d_call: -
clone_size: -
cdr3_nt: TGTGCCAGCTCACCGACACAGGGTGCCTATGGCTACACCTTC
cdr3_aa: CASSPTQGAYGYTF

v_call: TRBV7-2
j_call: TRBJ1-1
d_call: TRBD1
clone_size: -
cdr3_nt: TGTGCCAGCAGCTTAGGACAGGGTCGGGGGACTGAAGCTTTCTTT
cdr3_aa: CASSLGQGRGTEAFF

v_call: TRBV30
j_call: TRBJ2-7
d_call: -
clone_size: -
cdr3_nt: TGTGCCTGGACACGGCCCCTGGAGTCACAGTACTTC
cdr3_aa: CAWTRPLESQYF